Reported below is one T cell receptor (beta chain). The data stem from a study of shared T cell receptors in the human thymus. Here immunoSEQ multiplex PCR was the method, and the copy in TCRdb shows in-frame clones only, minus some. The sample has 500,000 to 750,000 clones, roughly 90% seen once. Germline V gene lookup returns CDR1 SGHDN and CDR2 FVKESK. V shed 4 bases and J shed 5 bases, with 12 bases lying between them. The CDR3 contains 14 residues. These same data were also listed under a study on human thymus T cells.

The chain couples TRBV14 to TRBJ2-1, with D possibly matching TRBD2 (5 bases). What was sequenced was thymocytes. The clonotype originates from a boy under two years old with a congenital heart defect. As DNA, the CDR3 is TGTGCCAGCAGCCCGGAGTGGGGAGACAATGAGCAGTTCTTC. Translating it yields CASSPEWGDNEQFF.